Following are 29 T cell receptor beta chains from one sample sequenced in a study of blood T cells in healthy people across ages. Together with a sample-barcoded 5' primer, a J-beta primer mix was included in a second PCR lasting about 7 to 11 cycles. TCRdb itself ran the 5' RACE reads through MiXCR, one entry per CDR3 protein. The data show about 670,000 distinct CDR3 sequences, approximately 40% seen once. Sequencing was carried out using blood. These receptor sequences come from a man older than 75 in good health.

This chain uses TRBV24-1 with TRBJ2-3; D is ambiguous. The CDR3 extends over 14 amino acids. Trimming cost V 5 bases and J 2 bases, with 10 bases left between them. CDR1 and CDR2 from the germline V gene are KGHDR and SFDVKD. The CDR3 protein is CATSGQHITDTQYF. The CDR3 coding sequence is TGTGCCACCAGTGGCCAGCACATCACAGATACGCAGTATTTT.

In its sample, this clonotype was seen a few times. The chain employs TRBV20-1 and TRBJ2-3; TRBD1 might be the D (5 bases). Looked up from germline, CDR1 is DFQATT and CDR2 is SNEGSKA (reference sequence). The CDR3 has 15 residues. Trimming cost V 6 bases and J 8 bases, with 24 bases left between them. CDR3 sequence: CSAQGGPQRVGTQYF. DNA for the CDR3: TGCAGTGCCCAGGGCGGACCACAAAGAGTGGGTACGCAGTATTTT.

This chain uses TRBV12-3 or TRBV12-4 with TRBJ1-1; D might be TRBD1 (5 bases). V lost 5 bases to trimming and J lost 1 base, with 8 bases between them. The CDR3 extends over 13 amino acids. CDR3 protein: CASSGTQNTEAFF. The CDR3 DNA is TGTGCCAGCAGTGGGACCCAGAACACTGAAGCTTTCTTT.

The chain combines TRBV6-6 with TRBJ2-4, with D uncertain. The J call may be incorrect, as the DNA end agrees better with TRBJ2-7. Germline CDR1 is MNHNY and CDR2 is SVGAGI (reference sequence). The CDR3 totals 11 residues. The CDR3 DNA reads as TGTGCCAGCGCACTTGGGTACGAGCAGTACTTC. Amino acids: CASALGYEQYF.

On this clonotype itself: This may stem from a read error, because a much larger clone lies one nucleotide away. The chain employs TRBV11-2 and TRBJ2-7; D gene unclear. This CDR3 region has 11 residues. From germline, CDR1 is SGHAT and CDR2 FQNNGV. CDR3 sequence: CASSFGYERYF. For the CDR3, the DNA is TGTGCCAGCAGCTTCGGGTACGAGCGGTACTTC.

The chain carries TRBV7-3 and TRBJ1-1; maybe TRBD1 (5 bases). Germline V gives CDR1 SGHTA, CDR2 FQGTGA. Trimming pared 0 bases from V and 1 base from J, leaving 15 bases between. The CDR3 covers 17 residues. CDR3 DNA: TGTGCCAGCAGCTTAACGGGTTTGGGGGTGGGGAACACTGAAGCTTTCTTT. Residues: CASSLTGLGVGNTEAFF. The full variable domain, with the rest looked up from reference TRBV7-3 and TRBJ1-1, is GAGVSQTPSNKVTEKGKYVELRCDPISGHTALYWYRQSLGQGPEFLIYFQGTGAADDSGLPNDRFFAVRPEGSVSTLKIQRTERGDSAVYLCASSLTGLGVGNTEAFFGQGTRLTVV.

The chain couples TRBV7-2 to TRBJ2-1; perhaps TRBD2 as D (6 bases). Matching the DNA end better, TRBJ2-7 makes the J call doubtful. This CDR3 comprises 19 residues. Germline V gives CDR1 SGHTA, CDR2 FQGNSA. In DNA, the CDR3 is TGTGCCAGCAGCTTAGTCGGTTGGTCGGGGGTAGGGAACTACAATGAGCAGTACTTC. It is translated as CASSLVGWSGVGNYNEQYF.

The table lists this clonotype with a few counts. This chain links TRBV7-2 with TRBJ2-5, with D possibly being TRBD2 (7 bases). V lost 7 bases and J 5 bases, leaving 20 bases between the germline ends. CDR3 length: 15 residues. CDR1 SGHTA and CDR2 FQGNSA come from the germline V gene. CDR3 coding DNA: TGTGCCAGCACCCTCTCCGGGGGGCGCTGGGAGACCCAGTACTTC. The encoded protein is CASTLSGGRWETQYF.

CDR3 sequence: CASSQARTSGSIYEQYF. CDR3 DNA: TGTGCCAGCAGCCAAGCCCGGACTAGCGGGAGTATCTACGAGCAGTACTTC. The chain joins TRBV3-1 to TRBJ2-7, with TRBD2 matching over 13 bases. With V trimmed by 1 base and J by 3 bases, 6 bases remained unmatched. The germline V gene encodes CDR1 LGHDT and CDR2 YNNKEL (reference sequence). This CDR3 has 17 residues.

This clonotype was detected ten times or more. In DNA form, the CDR3 reads TGTGCCAGCAGTTTCGAGGCCGCCAGGGAGGGAGGCTACACCTTC. Translation gives CASSFEAAREGGYTF. The rearrangement links TRBV28 to TRBJ1-2; weak D call: TRBD1 (5 bases). Germline V lookup: CDR1 MDHEN, CDR2 SYDVKM. The CDR3 extends over 15 amino acids. Trimming stripped 3 bases from V and 8 bases from J, with 19 bases between.

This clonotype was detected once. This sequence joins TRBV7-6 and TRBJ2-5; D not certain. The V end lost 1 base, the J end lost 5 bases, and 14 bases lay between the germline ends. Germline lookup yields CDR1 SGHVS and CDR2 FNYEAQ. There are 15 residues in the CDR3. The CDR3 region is CASSLGGILGETQYF. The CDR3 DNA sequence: TGTGCCAGCAGCTTAGGCGGAATCTTGGGGGAGACCCAGTACTTC.

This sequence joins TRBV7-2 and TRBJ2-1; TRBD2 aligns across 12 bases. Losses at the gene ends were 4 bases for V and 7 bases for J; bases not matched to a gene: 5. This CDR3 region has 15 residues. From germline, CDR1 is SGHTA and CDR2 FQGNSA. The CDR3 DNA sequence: TGTGCCAGCAGCTCCCGGACTAGCGGGATGAATGAGCAGTTCTTC. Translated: CASSSRTSGMNEQFF.

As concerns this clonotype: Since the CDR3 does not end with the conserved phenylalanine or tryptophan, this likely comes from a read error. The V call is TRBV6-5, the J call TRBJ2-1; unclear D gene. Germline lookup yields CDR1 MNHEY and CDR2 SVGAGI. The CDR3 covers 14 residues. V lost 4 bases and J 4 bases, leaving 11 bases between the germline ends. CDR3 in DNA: TGTGCCAGCAGTTTAGCTTCAGGTTACAATGAGCAGTTCTCC. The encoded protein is CASSLASGYNEQFS.

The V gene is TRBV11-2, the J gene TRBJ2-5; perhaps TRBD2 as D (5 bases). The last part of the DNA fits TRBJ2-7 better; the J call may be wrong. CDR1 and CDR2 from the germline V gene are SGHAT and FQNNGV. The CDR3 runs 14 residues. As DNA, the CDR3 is TGTGCCAGCAGCTCCGTTGGAGGAGGCTACGAGCAGTACTTC. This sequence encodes CASSSVGGGYEQYF.

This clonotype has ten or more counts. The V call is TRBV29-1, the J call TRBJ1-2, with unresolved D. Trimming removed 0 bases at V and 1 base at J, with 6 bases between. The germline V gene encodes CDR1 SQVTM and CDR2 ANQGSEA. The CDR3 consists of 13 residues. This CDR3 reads CSVEDRRNYGYTF. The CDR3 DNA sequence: TGCAGCGTTGAAGACAGGCGTAACTATGGCTACACCTTC.

The CDR3 sequence is CASSQLSSQETQYF. The CDR3 coding sequence is TGTGCCAGCAGCCAACTTTCCAGCCAAGAGACCCAGTACTTC. The rearrangement links TRBV3-1 to TRBJ2-5; the D is unclear. Germline V gives CDR1 LGHDT, CDR2 YNNKEL (reference sequence). The CDR3 sequence is 14 residues long. V gave up 2 bases and J gave up 1 base, with 8 bases separating them.

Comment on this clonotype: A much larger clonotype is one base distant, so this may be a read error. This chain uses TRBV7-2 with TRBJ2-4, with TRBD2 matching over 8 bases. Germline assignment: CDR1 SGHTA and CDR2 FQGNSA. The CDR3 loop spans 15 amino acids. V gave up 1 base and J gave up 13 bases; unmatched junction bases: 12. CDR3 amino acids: CASSLVTGVSGGQYF. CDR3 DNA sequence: TGTGCCAGCAGCTTAGTTACGGGGGTATCGGGAGGGCAGTACTTC.

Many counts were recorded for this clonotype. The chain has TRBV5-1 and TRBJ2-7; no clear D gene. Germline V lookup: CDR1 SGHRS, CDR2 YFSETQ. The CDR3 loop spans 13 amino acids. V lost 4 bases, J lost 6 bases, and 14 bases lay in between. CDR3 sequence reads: CASSLSTTGEQYF. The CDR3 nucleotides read TGCGCCAGCAGCCTCTCCACCACGGGCGAGCAGTACTTC.

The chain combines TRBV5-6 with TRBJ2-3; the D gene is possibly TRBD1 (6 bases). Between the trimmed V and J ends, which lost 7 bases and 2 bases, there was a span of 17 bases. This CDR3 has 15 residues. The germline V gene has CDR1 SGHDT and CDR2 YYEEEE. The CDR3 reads CASGPRDTFTDTQYF. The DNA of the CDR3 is TGTGCCAGCGGCCCCCGGGACACCTTCACAGATACGCAGTATTTT.

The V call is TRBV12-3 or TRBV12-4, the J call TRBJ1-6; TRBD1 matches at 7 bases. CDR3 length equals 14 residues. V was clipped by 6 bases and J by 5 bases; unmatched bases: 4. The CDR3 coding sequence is TGTGCCAGCAGACCCGGGACAGATAATTCACCCCTCCACTTT. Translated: CASRPGTDNSPLHF.

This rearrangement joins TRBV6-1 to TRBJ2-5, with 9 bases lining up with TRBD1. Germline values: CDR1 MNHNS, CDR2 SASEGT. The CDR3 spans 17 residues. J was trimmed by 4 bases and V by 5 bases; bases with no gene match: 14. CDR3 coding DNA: TGTGCCAGCAGTCCACGGACAGGGGAGGCGGGCAGAGAGACCCAGTACTTC. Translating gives CASSPRTGEAGRETQYF.

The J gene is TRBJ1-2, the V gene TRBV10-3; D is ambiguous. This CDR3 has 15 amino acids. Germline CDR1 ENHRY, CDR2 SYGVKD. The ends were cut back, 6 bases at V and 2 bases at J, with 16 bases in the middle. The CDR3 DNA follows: TGTGCCATCAGCCCCGGCTGGGGTATCAACTATGGCTACACCTTC. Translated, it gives CAISPGWGINYGYTF.

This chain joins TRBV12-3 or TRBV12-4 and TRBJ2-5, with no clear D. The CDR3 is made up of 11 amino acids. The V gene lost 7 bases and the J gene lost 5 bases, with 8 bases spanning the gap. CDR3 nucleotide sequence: TGTGCCAGCACTGAAGGGGAGACCCAGTACTTC. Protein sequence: CASTEGETQYF.

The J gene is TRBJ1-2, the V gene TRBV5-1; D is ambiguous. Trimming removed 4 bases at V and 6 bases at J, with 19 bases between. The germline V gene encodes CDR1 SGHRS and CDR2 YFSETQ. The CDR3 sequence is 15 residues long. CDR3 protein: CASSPGVGRIDGYTF. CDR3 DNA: TGCGCCAGCAGCCCCGGTGTGGGCCGGATAGATGGCTACACCTTC.

CDR3: CAWSRRGTAYNEQYF. The CDR3 nucleotides read TGTGCCTGGAGTAGGCGGGGGACCGCCTACAATGAGCAGTACTTC. The rearrangement links TRBV30 to TRBJ2-1; TRBD2 matches at 7 bases. The J call may be faulty, since TRBJ2-7 better matches the DNA end. Germline CDR1 reads GTSNPN; CDR2 reads SVGIG (reference sequence). The CDR3 loop spans 15 amino acids.

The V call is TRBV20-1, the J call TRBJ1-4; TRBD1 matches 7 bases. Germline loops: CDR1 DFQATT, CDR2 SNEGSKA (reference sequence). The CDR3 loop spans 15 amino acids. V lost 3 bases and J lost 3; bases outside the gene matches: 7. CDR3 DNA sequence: TGCAGTGCTAGGGAGACAGGGAACGCTAATGAAAAACTGTTTTTT. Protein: CSARETGNANEKLFF.

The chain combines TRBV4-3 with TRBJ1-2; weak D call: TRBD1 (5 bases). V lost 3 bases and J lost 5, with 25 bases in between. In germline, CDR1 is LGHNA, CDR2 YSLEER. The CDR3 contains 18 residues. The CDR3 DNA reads TGCGCCAGCAGCCACCGGGGGACCGTTAGACCGGGGGGGTATGGCTACACCTTC. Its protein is CASSHRGTVRPGGYGYTF.

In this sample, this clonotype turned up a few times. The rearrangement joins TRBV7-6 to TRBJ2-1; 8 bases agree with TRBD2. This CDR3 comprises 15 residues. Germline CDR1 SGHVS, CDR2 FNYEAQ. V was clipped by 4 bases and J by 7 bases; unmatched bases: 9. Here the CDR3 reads CASSSIRGGLNEQFF. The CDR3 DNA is TGTGCCAGCAGCTCTATCCGGGGGGGCTTGAATGAGCAGTTCTTC.

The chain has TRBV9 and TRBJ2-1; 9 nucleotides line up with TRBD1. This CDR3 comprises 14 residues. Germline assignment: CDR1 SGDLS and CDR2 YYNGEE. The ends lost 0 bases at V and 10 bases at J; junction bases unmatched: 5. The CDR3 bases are TGTGCCAGCAGCGTAGAGGGACAGGGTTACGAGCAGTTCTTC. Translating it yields CASSVEGQGYEQFF.